This record covers a single T cell receptor (beta chain). No antigen is known for it. This specimen belongs to a study of a mutant IDH1 vaccine in newly diagnosed glioma. About the research overall: Vaccination started 4-6 weeks after radiotherapy alone, or with temozolomide cycles.

The time point here: week 47, end of study. Topical imiquimod accompanied each vaccine dose, which consisted of 300 ug of mutant IDH1 20-mer peptide. Each patient was administered eight vaccinations, scheduled in weeks 1, 3, 5, 7, 11, 15, 19 and 23. Libraries were prepared by immunoSEQ multiplex PCR; TCRdb keeps only in-frame clonotypes and omits some of them. The sample has about 60,000 clones; 75% to 90% are singletons. The source of this sequence is a woman in her fifties or sixties with glioma. The sample was PBMCs, taken from a glioma patient whose treatment included an IDH1 peptide vaccine.

CDR3 in amino acids: CASSQGQGLGNQPQHF. In DNA, the CDR3 is TGCGCCAGCAGCCAAGGACAGGGCCTCGGCAATCAGCCCCAGCATTTT. The V call is TRBV4-1, the J call TRBJ1-5, with 7 bases lining up with TRBD1. The CDR3 length is 16 residues. The V and J ends lost 1 base and 2 bases, in that order; junction bases with no gene match: 5. Germline CDR1 MGHRA, CDR2 YSYEKL.